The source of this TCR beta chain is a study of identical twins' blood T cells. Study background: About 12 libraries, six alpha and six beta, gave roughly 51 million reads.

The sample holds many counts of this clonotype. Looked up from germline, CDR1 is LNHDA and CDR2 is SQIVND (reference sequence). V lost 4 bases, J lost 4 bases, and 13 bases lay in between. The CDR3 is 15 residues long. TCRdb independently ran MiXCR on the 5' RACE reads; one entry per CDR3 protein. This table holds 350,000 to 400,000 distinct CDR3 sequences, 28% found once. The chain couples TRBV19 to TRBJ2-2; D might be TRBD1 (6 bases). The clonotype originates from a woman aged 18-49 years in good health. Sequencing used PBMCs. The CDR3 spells CASSTGAGPTGELFF. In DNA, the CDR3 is TGTGCCAGTAGTACAGGGGCAGGACCCACCGGGGAGCTGTTTTTT.